The next 29 T cell receptor beta chains were all read from a single sample in a study of cytomegalovirus exposure and HLA in healthy donors (dated by TCRdb to 2017 to 2019). Receptors were amplified or captured by the immunoSEQ multiplex PCR assay. For the multiplex PCR, a mixture combining 60 forward primers for TCR Vbeta segments and 13 reverse primers for TCR Jbeta segments was used. TCRdb stores this immuneACCESS table with in-frame sequences only. Part of the clones is absent; in the studies checked, under half of the shortfall reflects unresolved V genes, and no reason is known for the rest. Counted in this sample were under 140,000 clones; nearly 80% of them appeared once. The ten biggest clones cover 1% to 1.5% of the sample. Sequencing was performed on PBMCs. Every receptor here comes from a woman in her twenties or thirties in good health and CMV-seronegative.

The chain's CDR3 is CASSPDGTSGASNTGELFF. In DNA, the CDR3 is TGTGCCAGCAGCCCTGACGGGACTAGCGGGGCGAGTAACACCGGGGAGCTGTTTTTT. The chain recombines TRBV6-4 with TRBJ2-2; the match to TRBD2 covers 13 bases. With V trimmed by 6 bases and J by 2 bases, 12 bases remained unmatched. The length of the CDR3 is 19 residues. CDR1 and CDR2 from the germline V gene are MRHNA and SNTAGT.

This clone was counted a single time. The chain is built from TRBV13 and TRBJ2-5; 10 nucleotides match TRBD1. The CDR3 runs 15 residues. From germline, CDR1 is PRHDT and CDR2 FYEKMQ (reference sequence). Trimming at V came to 3 bases and at J to 5 bases, leaving 6 bases not matched to a gene. The CDR3 reads CASSLLTGGRETQYF. In DNA form, the CDR3 reads TGTGCCAGCAGCTTGCTGACAGGGGGCCGGGAGACCCAGTACTTC.

This clone was seen a few times. The chain uses TRBV6-5 and TRBJ1-1, with D perhaps TRBD1 (6 bases). V was cut by 6 bases and J by 5 bases, with 16 bases left in between. The germline CDR1 and CDR2 sequences are MNHEY and SVGAGI. This CDR3 spans 14 amino acids. The CDR3 coding sequence is TGTGCCAGCAGACTCTCAGACAGGCAAACTGAAGCTTTCTTT. Protein: CASRLSDRQTEAFF.

CDR3 bases: TGTGCCAGCAGACTAAACCCAAACTTCAGCAATCAGCCCCAGCATTTT. This sequence encodes CASRLNPNFSNQPQHF. The rearrangement links TRBV28 to TRBJ1-5; no clear D gene. Trimming removed 6 bases at V and 1 base at J, with 16 bases between. The germline CDR1 and CDR2 sequences are MDHEN and SYDVKM. This CDR3 spans 16 amino acids.

V is TRBV4-3 and J is TRBJ2-3; 9 positions match TRBD1. V was pared by 1 base and J by 2 bases, with 7 bases of the junction left unmatched. Germline V lookup: CDR1 LGHNA, CDR2 YSLEER. The CDR3 contains 17 residues. The chain's CDR3 is CASSQGQTGGFTDTQYF. The DNA for the CDR3 is TGCGCCAGCAGCCAAGGCCAGACAGGGGGTTTCACAGATACGCAGTATTTT.

The chain employs TRBV7-2 and TRBJ2-3, with 9 bases fitting TRBD2. This CDR3 is 15 amino acids long. J gave up 2 bases and V 3 bases, and 3 bases lay outside the gene matches. Germline lookup yields CDR1 SGHTA and CDR2 FQGNSA. The CDR3 DNA reads TGTGCCAGCAGCTTCGGCGGGGGGGACACAGATACGCAGTATTTT. This translates into CASSFGGGDTDTQYF. Variable domain in full (rest from reference TRBV7-2 and TRBJ2-3): GAGVSQSPSNKVTEKGKDVELRCDPISGHTALYWYRQSLGQGLEFLIYFQGNSAPDKSGLPSDRFSAERTGGSVSTLTIQRTQQEDSAVYLCASSFGGGDTDTQYFGPGTRLTVL.

The V call is TRBV7-9, the J call TRBJ1-4, with D possibly matching TRBD1 (5 bases). Between the trimmed V and J ends, which lost 2 bases and 8 bases, there was a span of 12 bases. This CDR3 comprises 14 residues. Germline-derived CDR1 and CDR2 are SEHNR and FQNEAQ (reference sequence). In nucleotides, the CDR3 is TGTGCCAGCAGCTTAATGGGCAGGGTGGAAAAACTGTTTTTT. Its protein product is CASSLMGRVEKLFF.

On this clone: At one boundary the junction diverges from the germline segment, which might be a read error. This sequence joins TRBV5-6 and TRBJ2-7; TRBD2 agrees at 11 bases. The CDR3 has 14 residues. Germline V gene data show CDR1 as SGHDT and CDR2 as YYEEEE. CDR3 sequence (DNA): TGTGCCAGCAGCCGGGGGGGACTAGCGGCGACCCAGTACTTT. It translates to CASSRGGLAATQYF.

The chain joins TRBV28 to TRBJ1-4; D is ambiguous. Germline CDR1 is MDHEN and CDR2 is SYDVKM. The CDR3 is 14 amino acids. V gave up 5 bases and J gave up 4 bases, with 11 bases separating them. In DNA form, the CDR3 reads TGTGCCAGCAGTATCCCGACAAGTAATGAAAAACTGTTTTTT. This codes for CASSIPTSNEKLFF.

The rearrangement links TRBV9 to TRBJ1-2, with D possibly TRBD1 on 5 matching bases. The V and J ends lost 4 bases and 8 bases respectively, with 18 bases between them. This CDR3 is 14 amino acids long. Per the germline V gene, CDR1 is SGDLS and CDR2 is YYNGEE. CDR3 bases: TGTGCCAGCAGCATCCCGGGACGGGCGGGAGGCTACACCTTC. Protein sequence: CASSIPGRAGGYTF.

The chain recombines TRBV7-2 with TRBJ2-7; perhaps TRBD2 as D (6 bases). With 8 bases removed from V and 0 bases from J, the gap between germline ends came to 20 bases. The CDR3 totals 16 residues. Germline V gene data show CDR1 as SGHTA and CDR2 as FQGNSA. The DNA for the CDR3 is TGTGCCAGCTCCCGGGGGACGCGAAGAGACTCCTACGAGCAGTACTTC. Translating it yields CASSRGTRRDSYEQYF. Combining the CDR3 with reference TRBV7-2 and TRBJ2-7 gives the whole variable domain GAGVSQSPSNKVTEKGKDVELRCDPISGHTALYWYRQSLGQGLEFLIYFQGNSAPDKSGLPSDRFSAERTGGSVSTLTIQRTQQEDSAVYLCASSRGTRRDSYEQYFGPGTRLTVT.

The chain couples TRBV14 to TRBJ1-5, with a tentative D call TRBD1 (6 bases). Trimming removed 11 bases at V and 0 bases at J, with 14 bases between. CDR1 and CDR2 from the germline V gene are SGHDN and FVKESK. The CDR3 totals 14 residues. CDR3 coding DNA: TGTGCCCCCGGCAGGGGAGATAGCAATCAGCCCCAGCATTTT. It yields the protein CAPGRGDSNQPQHF.

V gene TRBV30 combines with J gene TRBJ2-3; 9 nucleotides agree with TRBD2. This CDR3 has 16 residues. Germline assignment: CDR1 GTSNPN and CDR2 SVGIG (reference sequence). Trimming at V came to 1 base and at J to 5 bases, leaving 10 bases not matched to a gene. Here the CDR3 reads CAWSGLSGSVGDTQYF. The CDR3, as DNA: TGTGCCTGGAGTGGCCTTAGCGGGAGCGTTGGAGATACGCAGTATTTT.

The V and J genes are TRBV29-1 and TRBJ2-1, with D tentatively TRBD2 (6 bases). The CDR3 length is 11 residues. CDR1 is SQVTM and CDR2 is ANQGSEA in the germline V gene. V gave up 4 bases and J gave up 9 bases, with 10 bases separating them. The CDR3 sequence is CSVGSSVEQFF. CDR3 nucleotides: TGCAGCGTTGGGTCTAGCGTTGAGCAGTTCTTC.

This clone was found once. Written as DNA, the CDR3 is TGTGCCAGCACCACGGGGGGGGTCGGGAGCAATCAGCCCCAGCATTTT. It specifies CASTTGGVGSNQPQHF. The genes are TRBV2 and TRBJ1-5; possibly TRBD1 for D (5 bases). Trimming stripped 7 bases from V and 1 base from J, with 17 bases between. The CDR3 spans 16 residues. Germline values: CDR1 SNHLY, CDR2 FYNNEI.

The CDR3 reads CASSLSQGFGAFF. The CDR3, as DNA: TGTGCCAGCAGTCTGTCCCAGGGCTTCGGAGCTTTCTTT. The chain joins TRBV28 to TRBJ1-1, with D possibly matching TRBD1 (5 bases). Germline CDR1 reads MDHEN; CDR2 reads SYDVKM. V was cut by 5 bases and J by 10 bases, with 17 bases left in between. CDR3 length equals 13 residues.

CDR3 coding DNA: TGCAGCGCTAGAACGGGGGGGAAGAACACCGGGGAGCTGTTTTTT. Amino acids: CSARTGGKNTGELFF. The chain uses TRBV29-1 and TRBJ2-2, with TRBD2 matching over 8 bases. Germline V CDR1 and CDR2: SQVTM, ANQGSEA. Trimming removed 7 bases from V and 1 base from J; junction bases left unmatched: 8. The CDR3 runs 15 residues.

The chain joins TRBV4-1 to TRBJ2-7; weak D call: TRBD1 (6 bases). CDR1 is MGHRA, CDR2 YSYEKL, per germline. The V gene lost 4 bases and the J gene lost 3 bases, with 22 bases spanning the gap. The CDR3 extends over 17 amino acids. CDR3 nucleotide sequence: TGCGCCAGCAGCCCCCCCCCTGGGGACACCCGGTTCTACGAGCAGTACTTC. Its translation: CASSPPPGDTRFYEQYF.

This clone was counted between two and nine times. J is TRBJ2-3 and V is TRBV4-3; 11 positions match TRBD2. Germline V gives CDR1 LGHNA, CDR2 YSLEER. The CDR3 is 17 residues long. The ends lost 0 bases at V and 0 bases at J; junction bases unmatched: 2. CDR3 in DNA: TGCGCCAGCAGCCAAGAACTAGCGGGGGCGAGCACAGATACGCAGTATTTT. Its protein product is CASSQELAGASTDTQYF.

The CDR3 is CASSLVRATYEQYF. CDR3 in DNA: TGTGCCAGCAGTTTAGTCAGGGCGACCTACGAGCAGTACTTC. V gene TRBV28 combines with J gene TRBJ2-7; D may be TRBD1 (5 bases). Trimming removed 2 bases at V and 2 bases at J, with 10 bases between. CDR3 length equals 14 residues. Germline CDR1 reads MDHEN; CDR2 reads SYDVKM.

This clone was picked up one time. CDR3 sequence reads: CASSVYSGPYEQYF. CDR3 coding DNA: TGTGCCAGCAGCGTATACAGCGGTCCCTACGAGCAGTACTTC. This chain joins TRBV9 and TRBJ2-7; D possibly corresponds to TRBD2 (5 bases). Germline CDR1 SGDLS, CDR2 YYNGEE. With 1 base removed from V and 2 bases from J, the gap between germline ends came to 10 bases. The CDR3 spans 14 residues.

This chain joins TRBV7-9 and TRBJ2-3, with D possibly matching TRBD1 (5 bases). Between the trimmed V and J ends, which lost 5 bases and 2 bases, there was a span of 17 bases. The CDR3 runs to 16 residues. Germline CDR1 and CDR2: SEHNR and FQNEAQ (reference sequence). As DNA, the CDR3 is TGTGCCAGCAGCAACCCCGACAGAGAGTACACAGATACGCAGTATTTT. Protein sequence: CASSNPDREYTDTQYF.

In its sample, this clone was seen a few times. V and J are TRBV7-9 and TRBJ2-7, with 13 bases lining up with TRBD2. CDR1 is SEHNR and CDR2 is FQNEAQ in the germline V gene (reference sequence). This CDR3 is 15 amino acids long. Trimming cost V 5 bases and J 6 bases; bases outside gene matches: 7. The CDR3 DNA reads TGTGCCAGCAGCCCATGGACTAGCGGGAGTGTCGAGCAGTACTTC. Residues: CASSPWTSGSVEQYF.

The gene calls are TRBV19 and TRBJ2-5; 9 bases agree with TRBD1. The germline V gene encodes CDR1 LNHDA and CDR2 SQIVND (reference sequence). The CDR3 runs to 14 residues. Trimming cost V 2 bases and J 5 bases; bases outside gene matches: 3. CDR3 coding DNA: TGTGCCAGTAGTATAACAGGGGGCCCGGAGACCCAGTACTTC. Encoded protein: CASSITGGPETQYF.

This chain connects TRBV27 to TRBJ1-2; TRBD1 is a possible D gene (6 bases). With 5 bases removed from V and 6 bases from J, the gap between germline ends came to 13 bases. CDR1 MNHEY and CDR2 SMNVEV come from the germline V gene (reference sequence). The CDR3 is 13 amino acids. CDR3 sequence (DNA): TGTGCCAGCAGTCTGACAGGAGAAGATGGCTACACCTTC. It codes for CASSLTGEDGYTF.

The chain recombines TRBV7-2 with TRBJ1-3; 7 bases line up with TRBD1. The length of the CDR3 is 16 residues. Germline V gene lookup returns CDR1 SGHTA and CDR2 FQGNSA. The V and J ends lost 6 bases and 7 bases, in that order; junction bases with no gene match: 15. CDR3 nucleotide sequence: TGTGCCAGCAGTCCCGCCCCCGAGGGGGCGCGGAACACCATATATTTT. Its translation is CASSPAPEGARNTIYF. Drawing the rest from reference TRBV7-2 and TRBJ1-3, the complete variable domain is GAGVSQSPSNKVTEKGKDVELRCDPISGHTALYWYRQSLGQGLEFLIYFQGNSAPDKSGLPSDRFSAERTGGSVSTLTIQRTQQEDSAVYLCASSPAPEGARNTIYFGEGSWLTVV.

This clone is a singleton in its sample. V usage is TRBV19 and J usage is TRBJ1-2; D not resolved. This CDR3 is 11 amino acids long. Trimming cost V 4 bases and J 7 bases, with 7 bases left between them. Looked up from germline, CDR1 is LNHDA and CDR2 is SQIVND (reference sequence). CDR3 sequence reads: CASSTAGGYTF. CDR3 nucleotides: TGTGCCAGTAGTACCGCGGGTGGCTACACCTTC.

The V gene is TRBV29-1, the J gene TRBJ1-1; no clear D gene. From germline, CDR1 is SQVTM and CDR2 ANQGSEA. The CDR3 has 14 residues. Trimming removed 2 bases from V and 1 base from J, with 11 bases in between. In DNA, the CDR3 is TGCAGCGTTGAATCCCCCCCAGGGAACACTGAAGCTTTCTTT. Translation gives CSVESPPGNTEAFF.

V gene TRBV7-3 combines with J gene TRBJ2-5; D is perhaps TRBD2 (6 bases). V lost 6 bases and J 4 bases, leaving 12 bases between the germline ends. Germline lookup yields CDR1 SGHTA and CDR2 FQGTGA. The CDR3 covers 13 residues. CDR3 sequence reads: CASSYSSVETQYF. The CDR3 nucleotides are TGTGCCAGCAGTTATTCTAGCGTAGAGACCCAGTACTTC.